The rows below give T cell receptor beta chains drawn from one sample of a study of cytomegalovirus exposure and HLA in healthy donors. The protocol was immunoSEQ multiplex PCR, while the TCRdb copy is restricted to in-frame clones and leaves out a portion. The sample has around 130,000 clones; 65% to 85% are singletons. Sequencing was done on a sample of PBMCs. The receptor set was obtained from a woman between 18 and 29 years old in good health and CMV-seronegative. Each CDR3 is given with its conserved first and last residue. D genes are given only for firm matches. A clone size is listed for some rows: how often the clone was seen (once, few, many), or a class if it is expanded.

abundance: NA; d_gene: TRBD2; j_gene: TRBJ2-7; v_gene: TRBV6-1; CDR3aa: CASSEGLGGSKYF; CDR3nt: TGTGCCAGCAGTGAAGGGTTGGGAGGGTCGAAGTACTTC
abundance: once; d_gene: TRBD2; j_gene: TRBJ2-7; v_gene: TRBV6-1; CDR3aa: CASRPWTSYEQYF; CDR3nt: TGTGCCAGCAGGCCTTGGACTAGCTACGAGCAGTACTTC
abundance: NA; d_gene: TRBD2; j_gene: TRBJ2-1; v_gene: TRBV5-6; CDR3aa: CASSRDLAGGNKFF; CDR3nt: TGTGCCAGCAGCCGTGACCTAGCGGGAGGTAATAAGTTCTTC
abundance: once; d_gene: NA; j_gene: TRBJ2-1; v_gene: TRBV19; CDR3aa: CASSEVYLYNEQFF; CDR3nt: TGTGCCAGTTCGGAGGTTTATTTGTACAATGAGCAGTTCTTC
abundance: NA; d_gene: TRBD2; j_gene: TRBJ2-3; v_gene: TRBV19; CDR3aa: CASSIPSGRVTSTDTQYF; CDR3nt: TGTGCCAGTAGTATACCTAGCGGGAGGGTGACTAGCACAGATACGCAGTATTTT
abundance: NA; d_gene: TRBD1; j_gene: TRBJ1-4; v_gene: TRBV5-1; CDR3aa: CASSLGTVATNEKLFF; CDR3nt: TGCGCCAGCAGCCTGGGGACAGTTGCAACTAATGAAAAACTGTTTTTT
abundance: NA; d_gene: NA; j_gene: TRBJ1-3; v_gene: TRBV4-1; CDR3aa: CASSQDWSSTSGNTIYF; CDR3nt: TGCGCCAGCAGCCAAGATTGGAGCTCCACCTCTGGAAACACCATATATTTT
abundance: once; d_gene: NA; j_gene: TRBJ2-3; v_gene: TRBV9; CDR3aa: CASSVSADADTQYF; CDR3nt: TGTGCCAGCAGCGTCAGTGCAGATGCAGATACGCAGTATTTT
abundance: once; d_gene: NA; j_gene: TRBJ1-2; v_gene: TRBV5-1; CDR3aa: CASSLTGIGGYTF; CDR3nt: TGCGCCAGCAGCTTAACAGGGATAGGAGGCTACACCTTC
abundance: NA; d_gene: NA; j_gene: TRBJ2-7; v_gene: TRBV6-5; CDR3aa: CASVLRTTSSYEQYF; CDR3nt: TGTGCCAGCGTCCTCAGGACTACCTCTTCCTACGAGCAGTACTTC
abundance: NA; d_gene: TRBD1; j_gene: TRBJ1-2; v_gene: TRBV5-1; CDR3aa: CASSPYADRGLPISGAF; CDR3nt: TGCGCCAGCAGCCCGTACGCGGACAGGGGGCTTCCCATATCAGGGGCCTTC
abundance: NA; d_gene: NA; j_gene: TRBJ1-1; v_gene: TRBV11-2; CDR3aa: CASSPGVSVTMNTEAFF; CDR3nt: TGTGCCAGCAGCCCAGGGGTCTCCGTAACAATGAACACTGAAGCTTTCTTT
abundance: NA; d_gene: NA; j_gene: TRBJ1-2; v_gene: TRBV5-4; CDR3aa: CASSSKGATVYVF; CDR3nt: TGTGCCAGCAGCTCTAAAGGGGCGACAGTCTACGTCTTC
abundance: NA; d_gene: NA; j_gene: TRBJ1-2; v_gene: TRBV4-2; CDR3aa: CASSQEWTANYGYTF; CDR3nt: TGTGCCAGCAGCCAAGAATGGACAGCTAACTATGGCTACACCTTC
abundance: NA; d_gene: NA; j_gene: TRBJ2-6; v_gene: TRBV4-2; CDR3aa: CASSQDQGTGANVLTF; CDR3nt: TGTGCCAGCAGCCAAGATCAGGGGACTGGGGCCAACGTCCTGACTTTC
abundance: NA; d_gene: TRBD2; j_gene: TRBJ2-3; v_gene: TRBV14; CDR3aa: CASSQDLAGEDTQYF; CDR3nt: TGTGCCAGCAGCCAAGACCTAGCGGGAGAGGATACGCAGTATTTT
abundance: NA; d_gene: NA; j_gene: TRBJ2-7; v_gene: TRBV27; CDR3aa: CASSLTPPSEQYF; CDR3nt: TGTGCCAGCAGCCTAACCCCTCCGAGTGAGCAGTACTTC
abundance: NA; d_gene: NA; j_gene: TRBJ1-1; v_gene: TRBV2; CDR3aa: CASSDREGTEAFF; CDR3nt: TGTGCCAGCAGTGACAGGGAAGGCACTGAAGCTTTCTTT
abundance: NA; d_gene: NA; j_gene: TRBJ2-1; v_gene: TRBV5-4; CDR3aa: CASSLGGGGSYNEQFF; CDR3nt: TGTGCCAGCAGCTTGGGGGGGGGCGGTTCCTACAATGAGCAGTTCTTC
abundance: NA; d_gene: TRBD1; j_gene: TRBJ1-2; v_gene: TRBV6-1; CDR3aa: CASSDGTGYSANYGYTF; CDR3nt: TGTGCCAGCAGTGACGGGACAGGGTATTCAGCTAACTATGGCTACACCTTC
abundance: few; d_gene: TRBD1; j_gene: TRBJ2-7; v_gene: TRBV6-4; CDR3aa: CASSEGTGSSYEQYF; CDR3nt: TGTGCCAGCAGTGAGGGGACAGGGAGCTCCTACGAGCAGTACTTC
abundance: NA; d_gene: NA; j_gene: TRBJ2-3; v_gene: TRBV11-2; CDR3aa: CASCPIAEKDTQYF; CDR3nt: TGTGCCAGCTGCCCCATAGCGGAAAAAGATACGCAGTATTTT
abundance: NA; d_gene: NA; j_gene: TRBJ2-1; v_gene: TRBV19; CDR3aa: CASIGQSIYNEQFF; CDR3nt: TGTGCCAGTATTGGGCAGTCGATCTACAATGAGCAGTTCTTC
abundance: NA; d_gene: TRBD2; j_gene: TRBJ2-1; v_gene: TRBV4-1; CDR3aa: CASSPRLAGDNEQFF; CDR3nt: TGCGCCAGCAGCCCCCGACTAGCGGGGGACAATGAGCAGTTCTTC
abundance: NA; d_gene: NA; j_gene: TRBJ2-3; v_gene: TRBV27; CDR3aa: CASRRSRSDTQYF; CDR3nt: TGTGCCAGCAGACGGAGTAGGTCAGATACGCAGTATTTT
abundance: NA; d_gene: TRBD1; j_gene: TRBJ1-3; v_gene: TRBV7-9; CDR3aa: CASSQELTGRGNTIYF; CDR3nt: TGTGCCAGCAGCCAAGAGCTGACAGGGCGAGGAAACACCATATATTTT
abundance: once; d_gene: NA; j_gene: TRBJ1-1; v_gene: TRBV11-3; CDR3aa: CASSSAIGTEAFF; CDR3nt: TGTGCCAGCAGCTCTGCTATCGGGACAGAAGCTTTCTTT
abundance: once; d_gene: TRBD1; j_gene: TRBJ1-1; v_gene: TRBV15; CDR3aa: CATSSSTGRNTEAFF; CDR3nt: TGTGCCACCAGCAGCTCGACAGGGCGGAACACTGAAGCTTTCTTT